The 2 T cell receptor beta chains below come from one sample, sequenced in a study of blood T cell repertoires in COVID-19. This table comes from immunoSEQ multiplex PCR, and its TCRdb copy is limited to in-frame clones, with some not included. This sample carries a few hundred thousand clones, more than 75% of them seen once, and the ten largest clones take about a tenth. Sequenced sample: PBMCs or T cells enriched from blood (not recorded which). The receptors originated from a woman in her 50s who had recovered from COVID-19.

The V and J genes are TRBV21-1 and TRBJ1-5; the table gives TRBD1 as D, unverified against the DNA. TRBV21-1 is tagged as a pseudogene. The CDR3 sequence is 16 residues long. The CDR3, as DNA: TGTGCCAGCAGCAGCAACAGGGGGCGGGGCAATCAGCCCCAGCATTTT. It translates to CASSSNRGRGNQPQHF.

The rearrangement uses TRBV19 and TRBJ1-4; D unclear. There are 16 residues in the CDR3. Trimming pared 3 bases from V and 2 bases from J, leaving 13 bases between. In germline, CDR1 is LNHDA, CDR2 SQIVND (reference sequence). As DNA, the CDR3 is TGTGCCAGTAGTATGAGCACTAGTTTCACTAATGAAAAACTGTTTTTT. The encoded protein is CASSMSTSFTNEKLFF.